This TCR beta chain was found in a study of blood T cell repertoires in COVID-19. Overall study: T cells, B-cell-depleted T cells, or PBMCs supplied cDNA or gDNA.

Germline V CDR1 and CDR2: MDHEN, SYDVKM. V was cut by 2 bases and J by 0 bases, with 11 bases left in between. This CDR3 comprises 16 residues. In the original workflow: Nucleated cell counts were estimated from reference gene primer amplification. TCRdb keeps only in-frame clones here, not all; method: immunoSEQ multiplex PCR. The V and J calls and clone size were taken over from that table, and D and trimming were inferred from the DNA. The data show about 210,000 clones, with 80% to 90% seen just once and 10% held by the top ten. The genes are TRBV28 and TRBJ2-1; TRBD2 is a possible D gene (5 bases). This TCR derives from a man younger than 35 with acute COVID-19. The sequencing input was PBMCs or T cells enriched from blood (not recorded which). In nucleotides, the CDR3 is TGTGCCAGCAGTTTAGAGTCGGGGTTCTCCTACAATGAGCAGTTCTTC. It specifies CASSLESGFSYNEQFF.